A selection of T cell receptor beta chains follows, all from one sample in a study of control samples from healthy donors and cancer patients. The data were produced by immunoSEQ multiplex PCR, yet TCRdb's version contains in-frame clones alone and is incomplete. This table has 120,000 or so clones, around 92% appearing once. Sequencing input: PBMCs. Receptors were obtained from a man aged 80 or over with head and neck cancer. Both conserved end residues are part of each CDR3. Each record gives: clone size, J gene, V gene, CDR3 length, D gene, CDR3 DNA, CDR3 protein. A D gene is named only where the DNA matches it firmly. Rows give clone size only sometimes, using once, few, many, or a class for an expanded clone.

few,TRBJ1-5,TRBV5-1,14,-,TGCGCCAGCAGCTTGGGGCAGGGTGATCAGCCCCAGCATTTT,CASSLGQGDQPQHF
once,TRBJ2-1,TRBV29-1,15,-,TGCAGCGTCGCCGGATCGTCACCCCCCTACAATGAGCAGTTCTTC,CSVAGSSPPYNEQFF
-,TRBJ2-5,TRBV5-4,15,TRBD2,TGTGCCAGCAGGCCGGGACTAGCGGGAGGTGGGACCCAGTACTTC,CASRPGLAGGGTQYF
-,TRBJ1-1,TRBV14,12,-,TGTGCCAGCAGTACAGGGTTCACTGAAGCTTTCTTT,CASSTGFTEAFF
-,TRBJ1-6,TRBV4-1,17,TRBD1,TGCGCCAGCAGCCGCCCCTCCGGGACAGGGTCTTATTCACCCCTCCACTTT,CASSRPSGTGSYSPLHF
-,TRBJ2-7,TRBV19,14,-,TGTGCCAGTAGTCAAGGGTCAACGAACTACGAGCAGTACTTC,CASSQGSTNYEQYF
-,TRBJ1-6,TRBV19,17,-,TGTGCCAGTAGTAGGGACACGGAAGTTTTCTATAATTCACCCCTCCACTTT,CASSRDTEVFYNSPLHF
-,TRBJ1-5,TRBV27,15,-,TGTGCCAGCAGTTTCCTAGGCGTGGGCAATCAGCCCCAGCATTTT,CASSFLGVGNQPQHF
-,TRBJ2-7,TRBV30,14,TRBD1,TGTGCCTGGAGTGTAGGGACAGGGCGCTACGAGCAGTACTTC,CAWSVGTGRYEQYF
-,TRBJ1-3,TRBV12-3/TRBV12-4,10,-,TGTGCCAGCAGCCAAAACACCATATATTTT,CASSQNTIYF
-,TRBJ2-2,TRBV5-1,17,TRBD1,TGCGCCAGCAGCTTGGGACAGGGGTATACGAACACCGGGGAGCTGTTTTTT,CASSLGQGYTNTGELFF
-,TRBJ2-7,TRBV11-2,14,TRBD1,TGTGCCAGCAGCAGACAGGGGGCTTCCTACGAGCAGTACTTC,CASSRQGASYEQYF
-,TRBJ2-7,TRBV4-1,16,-,TGCGCCAGCAGCCAAGAGGGTCCGGGAGCGGGCTACGAGCAGTACTTC,CASSQEGPGAGYEQYF
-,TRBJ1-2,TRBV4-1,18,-,TGCGCCAGCAGCCAAGATAGTACACTCGGCAGACTAAACTATGGCTACACCTTC,CASSQDSTLGRLNYGYTF
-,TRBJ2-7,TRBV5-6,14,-,TGTGCCAGCAGCTTGGCAGTCTTACTCTACGAGCAGTACTTC,CASSLAVLLYEQYF
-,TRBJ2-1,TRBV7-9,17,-,TGTGCCAGCAGCGCCGGGCGGGGCGGGACTCTTTACAATGAGCAGTTCTTC,CASSAGRGGTLYNEQFF
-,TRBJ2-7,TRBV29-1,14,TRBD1,TGCAGCGTTGAAAATCGACAGGGGGCCTACGAGCAGTACTTC,CSVENRQGAYEQYF
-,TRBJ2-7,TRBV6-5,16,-,TGTGCCAGCAGTTACTCGAGTGAGGCCCCGGTGGGGAAGCAGTACTTC,CASSYSSEAPVGKQYF
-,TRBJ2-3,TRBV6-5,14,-,TGTGCCAGCAGTTGGGCGGCGGACACAGATACGCAGTATTTT,CASSWAADTDTQYF
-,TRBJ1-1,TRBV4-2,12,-,TGTGCCAGCAGCCAAGTGGCCAGTGAAGCTTTCTTT,CASSQVASEAFF
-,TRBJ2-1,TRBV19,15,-,TGTGCCAGTAGTATAGCGGGAGATACCTACAATGAGCAGTTCTTC,CASSIAGDTYNEQFF
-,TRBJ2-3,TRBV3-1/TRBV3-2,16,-,TGTGCCAGCAGCCAAGGACAGATTGGGAGCACAGATACGCAGTATTTT,CASSQGQIGSTDTQYF
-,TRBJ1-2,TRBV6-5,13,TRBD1,TGTGCCAGCGCCCAGGGGGGAGGCTATGGCTACACCTTC,CASAQGGGYGYTF
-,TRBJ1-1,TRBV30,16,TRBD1,TGTGCCTGGATGGGGGACAGGGGGCTTCATATCACTGAAGCTTTCTTT,CAWMGDRGLHITEAFF
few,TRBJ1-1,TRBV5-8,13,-,TGTGCCAGCAGCTTATTTGGTGAGCTTGAAGCTTTCTTT,CASSLFGELEAFF
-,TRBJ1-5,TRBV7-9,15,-,TGTGCCAGCAGCGTAGGGGCCTCAGGCAATCAGCCCCAGCATTTT,CASSVGASGNQPQHF
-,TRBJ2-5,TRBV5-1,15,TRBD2,TGCGCCAGCAGCTTTGGACTAGCGGGGCAAGAGACCCAGTACTTC,CASSFGLAGQETQYF
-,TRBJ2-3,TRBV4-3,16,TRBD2,TGCGCCAGCAGCCAAGAGGGCCTAGCGGCTACAGATACGCAGTATTTT,CASSQEGLAATDTQYF
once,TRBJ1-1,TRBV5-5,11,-,TGTGCCAGCAGCTTGTTCACTGAAGCTTTCTTT,CASSLFTEAFF
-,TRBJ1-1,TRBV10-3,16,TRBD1,TGTGCCATCAAGCACCGGGACAGGGATGGTATCGCTGAAGCTTTCTTT,CAIKHRDRDGIAEAFF